The 21 T cell receptor beta chains in this list originate from one sample, sequenced in a study of blood T cell repertoires in COVID-19. Generated by immunoSEQ multiplex PCR, the TCRdb table keeps only in-frame clones and is missing some. The sample yields approximately 220,000 clones, roughly 84% seen once. The sample consisted of peripheral blood. The receptors originated from a man aged 35-49 years with acute or convalescent COVID-19.

This clone was observed once. The rearrangement uses TRBV19 and TRBJ2-2, with 7 bases lining up with TRBD1. V lost 6 bases to trimming and J lost 8 bases; unmatched junction nucleotides: 9. The CDR3 covers 14 residues. Germline lookup yields CDR1 LNHDA and CDR2 SQIVND (reference sequence). The CDR3, as DNA: TGTGCCAGTAGGGGGACAGTTCTAAGAGGGGAGCTGTTTTTT. It translates to CASRGTVLRGELFF.

The CDR3 here is CASRTRASDGAARRGDTEAFF. The CDR3 nucleotides read TGTGCCAGTAGGACTAGGGCTTCAGACGGTGCTGCACGACGGGGGGACACTGAAGCTTTCTTT. The rearrangement uses TRBV19 and TRBJ1-1; D may be TRBD1 (5 bases). Trimming cost V 6 bases and J 3 bases, with 35 bases left between them. The CDR3 covers 21 residues. Germline V gives CDR1 LNHDA, CDR2 SQIVND (reference sequence).

J is TRBJ1-1 and V is TRBV5-5; unclear D gene. Germline assignment: CDR1 SGHKS and CDR2 YYEKEE (reference sequence). The CDR3 runs 16 residues. Trimming removed 5 bases at V and 1 base at J, with 18 bases between. CDR3 in DNA: TGTGCCAGCAGTCGGGATCCCGTGAGTTGGAACACTGAAGCTTTCTTT. Its protein is CASSRDPVSWNTEAFF.

The chain links TRBV5-4 to TRBJ2-1; 7 positions agree with TRBD2. V was pared by 5 bases and J by 10 bases, with 9 bases of the junction left unmatched. Germline V gene lookup returns CDR1 SGHNT and CDR2 YYREEE (reference sequence). CDR3 length equals 13 residues. The CDR3 sequence: CASSAGVTGEQFF. DNA for the CDR3: TGTGCCAGCAGTGCGGGAGTAACCGGAGAGCAGTTCTTC. Together with reference TRBV5-4 and TRBJ2-1, the CDR3 gives the full variable domain: ETGVTQSPTHLIKTRGQQVTLRCSSQSGHNTVSWYQQALGQGPQFIFQYYREEENGRGNFPPRFSGLQFPNYSSELNVNALELDDSALYLCASSAGVTGEQFFGPGTRLTVL.

This chain links TRBV29-1 with TRBJ2-1; 10 bases line up with TRBD2. The CDR3 is made up of 13 amino acids. With V trimmed by 2 bases and J by 7 bases, 2 bases remained unmatched. Germline lookup yields CDR1 SQVTM and CDR2 ANQGSEA. The CDR3 DNA is TGCAGCGTTGAACTAGCGGGAGTAAATGAGCAGTTCTTC. Protein: CSVELAGVNEQFF.

The chain is built from TRBV18 and TRBJ2-2; 7 positions match TRBD1. This CDR3 is built from 15 residues. V lost 6 bases, J lost 5 bases, and 9 bases stayed unmatched. Per the germline V gene, CDR1 is KGHSH and CDR2 is LQKENI. For the CDR3, the DNA is TGTGCCAGCTCGCGACAGGGAGTGCAGACCGGGGAGCTGTTTTTT. Amino acids: CASSRQGVQTGELFF.

The chain links TRBV24-1 to TRBJ2-1, with 7 positions matching TRBD1. CDR3 length: 15 residues. Per the germline V gene, CDR1 is KGHDR and CDR2 is SFDVKD. J gave up 8 bases and V 6 bases, and 12 bases lay outside the gene matches. Written as DNA, the CDR3 is TGTGCCACCAGTAGCCGGGACAGCTCGAGCCATGAGCAGTTCTTC. Protein: CATSSRDSSSHEQFF.

There are a few counts of this clone. CDR3: CASSPRTPRENIQYF. CDR3 DNA: TGCGCCAGCAGCCCCCGGACGCCGAGGGAGAACATTCAGTACTTC. This chain links TRBV5-1 with TRBJ2-4; weak D call: TRBD2 (5 bases). From germline, CDR1 is SGHRS and CDR2 YFSETQ. The V end lost 4 bases, the J end lost 7 bases, and 18 bases lay between the germline ends. The CDR3 runs to 15 residues.

The V and J genes are TRBV5-1 and TRBJ2-5; 7 positions match TRBD1. Germline V gives CDR1 SGHRS, CDR2 YFSETQ. V lost 2 bases to trimming and J lost 3 bases; unmatched junction nucleotides: 4. The CDR3 has 14 residues. CDR3 region: CASSFLDREETQYF. As DNA, the CDR3 is TGCGCCAGCAGCTTCCTTGACAGGGAAGAGACCCAGTACTTC.

CDR3 nucleotide sequence: TGCGCCAGCAGGGACACTGCTAACTATGGCTACACCTTC. Translated, it gives CASRDTANYGYTF. The V and J genes are TRBV10-2 and TRBJ1-2; D may be TRBD1 (5 bases). The germline V and J ends were trimmed by 6 bases and 0 bases, with 8 bases remaining between them. The germline V gene encodes CDR1 WSHSY and CDR2 SAAADI. The CDR3 sequence is 13 residues long.

A few counts support this clone. This sequence joins TRBV29-1 and TRBJ2-1; TRBD2 might be the D (6 bases). The CDR3 has 15 residues. Germline loops: CDR1 SQVTM, CDR2 ANQGSEA. Trimming left V 7 bases short and J 1 base short, with 17 bases between. CDR3 loop: CSAGTPANSYNEQFF. CDR3 DNA: TGCAGCGCCGGGACTCCAGCCAATTCCTACAATGAGCAGTTCTTC.

The chain uses TRBV6-2 or TRBV6-3 and TRBJ1-5; 8 bases fit TRBD1. V was clipped by 0 bases and J by 4 bases; unmatched bases: 8. In germline, CDR1 is MNHEY, CDR2 SVGEGT. The CDR3 is 17 amino acids. The CDR3 sequence: CASSYSNHGQGNQPQHF. For the CDR3, the DNA is TGTGCCAGCAGTTACTCGAACCACGGACAGGGTAATCAGCCCCAGCATTTT.

The J gene is TRBJ2-7, the V gene TRBV2; TRBD2 is a possible D gene (5 bases). Germline-derived CDR1 and CDR2 are SNHLY and FYNNEI. The CDR3 sequence is 15 residues long. V lost 11 bases to trimming and J lost 4 bases, with 24 bases between them. CDR3 nucleotides: TGTGCCGCTGGGCCCCCGGACTCGCACTCTTACGAGCAGTACTTC. Translating gives CAAGPPDSHSYEQYF.

The chain joins TRBV5-1 to TRBJ2-7, with D perhaps matching TRBD1 (5 bases). Germline V gene lookup returns CDR1 SGHRS and CDR2 YFSETQ. The CDR3 extends over 14 amino acids. The germline V and J ends were trimmed by 2 bases and 3 bases, with 12 bases remaining between them. The CDR3 sequence is CASSFLDSNYEQYF. The DNA of the CDR3 is TGCGCCAGCAGCTTCCTTGACAGTAACTACGAGCAGTACTTC.

The chain recombines TRBV9 with TRBJ2-1; TRBD2 matches 7 bases. This CDR3 is 15 amino acids long. The J segment lost 10 bases and the V segment lost 4 bases, leaving 14 bases of the junction unmatched. Germline CDR1 and CDR2: SGDLS and YYNGEE. The CDR3 bases are TGTGCCAGCAGCCCCCGTTTGATAGGACTAGTGGAGCAGTTCTTC. It codes for CASSPRLIGLVEQFF.

This chain uses TRBV14 with TRBJ2-4, with 12 bases fitting TRBD2. Germline V gene data show CDR1 as SGHDN and CDR2 as FVKESK. J was trimmed by 1 base and V by 0 bases; bases with no gene match: 4. The CDR3 length is 18 residues. CDR3 in amino acids: CASSQEILAGGAKNIQYF. The CDR3 DNA reads TGTGCCAGCAGCCAAGAAATACTAGCGGGAGGTGCCAAAAACATTCAGTACTTC. Complete variable domain (other parts from reference TRBV14 and TRBJ2-4): EAGVTQFPSHSVIEKGQTVTLRCDPISGHDNLYWYRRVMGKEIKFLLHFVKESKQDESGMPNNRFLAERTGGTYSTLKVQPAELEDSGVYFCASSQEILAGGAKNIQYFGAGTRLSVL.

This clone has a handful of counts. V and J are TRBV7-9 and TRBJ2-7; D is possibly TRBD1 (5 bases). The CDR3 runs to 14 residues. Germline lookup yields CDR1 SEHNR and CDR2 FQNEAQ (reference sequence). V was trimmed by 3 bases and J by 3 bases, leaving 12 bases between them. This CDR3 is CASSLTARDYEQYF. The CDR3 DNA sequence: TGTGCCAGCAGCTTGACAGCTAGGGACTACGAGCAGTACTTC.

This sequence joins TRBV5-4 and TRBJ2-2, with TRBD1 matching 8 bases. This CDR3 has 14 residues. The germline V gene encodes CDR1 SGHNT and CDR2 YYREEE (reference sequence). Losses at the gene ends were 3 bases for V and 3 bases for J; bases not matched to a gene: 1. The CDR3 DNA reads as TGTGCCAGCAGCTGGGGACAGGACACCGGGGAGCTGTTTTTT. This translates into CASSWGQDTGELFF.

The chain recombines TRBV19 with TRBJ1-3, with D hard to call. From germline, CDR1 is LNHDA and CDR2 SQIVND (reference sequence). The CDR3 extends over 17 amino acids. Trimming pared 7 bases from V and 0 bases from J, leaving 19 bases between. Written as DNA, the CDR3 is TGTGCCAGTACCAACCCCGGGTCAGCACTCTCTGGAAACACCATATATTTT. It yields the protein CASTNPGSALSGNTIYF. The complete variable domain, with remaining parts taken from reference TRBV19 and TRBJ1-3, reads DGGITQSPKYLFRKEGQNVTLSCEQNLNHDAMYWYRQDPGQGLRLIYYSQIVNDFQKGDIAEGYSVSREKKESFPLTVTSAQKNPTAFYLCASTNPGSALSGNTIYFGEGSWLTVV.

The chain joins TRBV2 to TRBJ2-3; D unresolved. CDR1 is SNHLY, CDR2 FYNNEI, per germline. CDR3 size: 13 residues. V lost 2 bases to trimming and J lost 0 bases, with 3 bases between them. CDR3 sequence (DNA): TGTGCCAGCAGTGAACCTAGCACAGATACGCAGTATTTT. It codes for CASSEPSTDTQYF.

This chain uses TRBV6-5 with TRBJ2-1, with 8 bases identical to TRBD2. Looked up from germline, CDR1 is MNHEY and CDR2 is SVGAGI. The V segment lost 5 bases and the J segment 8 bases; nucleotides outside the gene matches: 5. The length of the CDR3 is 13 residues. The CDR3 loop reads CASSRTTSDEQFF. The CDR3 DNA reads TGTGCCAGCAGTCGCACGACTAGCGATGAGCAGTTCTTC.